A single sample gave rise to the 27 T cell receptor beta chains below, sequenced in a study of shared clonotypes between healthy human individuals. Sequencing used immunoSEQ multiplex PCR; TCRdb keeps in-frame clones, though not all of them. The sample records about 710,000 clones, just under 75% being singletons. Sequenced input: memory CD4+ T cells sorted from blood. Subset of the sample: CD45RA-negative fraction. All receptors derive from a young woman in good health.

This clone turned up a few times. The rearrangement joins TRBV18 to TRBJ2-7; D uncertain. The V gene lost 3 bases and the J gene lost 0 bases, with 12 bases spanning the gap. This CDR3 region has 15 residues. Germline CDR1 KGHSH, CDR2 LQKENI. This chain's CDR3 is CASSPSGRTSYEQYF. The DNA for the CDR3 is TGTGCCAGCTCACCTTCCGGCAGAACCTCCTACGAGCAGTACTTC.

The chain joins TRBV2 to TRBJ2-5; a weak D match, TRBD2 (5 bases). This CDR3 comprises 15 residues. Per the germline V gene, CDR1 is SNHLY and CDR2 is FYNNEI. V was clipped by 4 bases and J by 4 bases, with 16 bases between them. CDR3 protein: CASSGERGLGETQYF. The CDR3 DNA follows: TGTGCCAGCAGTGGAGAACGGGGATTGGGAGAGACCCAGTACTTC.

The chain links TRBV4-1 to TRBJ1-3; D not certain. The CDR3 covers 16 residues. V was clipped by 2 bases and J by 2 bases, with 13 bases between them. Germline V gene data show CDR1 as MGHRA and CDR2 as YSYEKL. In nucleotides, the CDR3 is TGCGCCAGCAGCCAACCCTTTCCAGAGGCTGGAAACACCATATATTTT. This translates into CASSQPFPEAGNTIYF.

The chain is built from TRBV21-1 and TRBJ2-7; the D segment call TRBD2 is taken from the table without a DNA check. TRBV21-1 is a pseudogene segment. This CDR3 contains 20 residues. As DNA, the CDR3 is TGTGCCAGCAGCGGGCCCGAGACTTTGGGGGAGGGCAGTGGTGACTACGAGCAGTACTTC. It codes for CASSGPETLGEGSGDYEQYF.

This rearrangement joins TRBV30 to TRBJ2-7, with 14 bases that match TRBD2. The CDR3 totals 18 residues. With 1 base clipped from V and 2 bases from J, the junction kept 10 bases outside the gene matches. The germline V gene encodes CDR1 GTSNPN and CDR2 SVGIG (reference sequence). In nucleotides, the CDR3 is TGTGCCTGGAGTGACGGACTAGCGGGAGGATCGTGGGCCTACGAGCAGTACTTC. It codes for CAWSDGLAGGSWAYEQYF.

This clone was detected only once. The chain recombines TRBV7-9 with TRBJ1-5; TRBD1 is a possible D gene (5 bases). Germline V CDR1 and CDR2: SEHNR, FQNEAQ (reference sequence). The CDR3 consists of 13 residues. V lost 4 bases, J lost 7 bases, and 11 bases lay in between. The CDR3 is CASSYNQGQPQHF. In DNA, the CDR3 is TGTGCCAGCAGCTACAATCAGGGACAGCCCCAGCATTTT.

A few counts support this clone. The chain recombines TRBV29-1 with TRBJ1-1; D perhaps matches TRBD1 (5 bases). Germline CDR1 reads SQVTM; CDR2 reads ANQGSEA. This CDR3 has 14 residues. Trimming removed 3 bases at V and 6 bases at J, with 17 bases between. CDR3 amino acids: CSVEGSKVGPEAFF. CDR3 sequence (DNA): TGCAGCGTTGAGGGGTCAAAAGTGGGGCCTGAAGCTTTCTTT. Full variable domain (missing parts from reference TRBV29-1 and TRBJ1-1): SAVISQKPSRDICQRGTSLTIQCQVDSQVTMMFWYRQQPGQSLTLIATANQGSEATYESGFVIDKFPISRPNLTFSTLTVSNMSPEDSSIYLCSVEGSKVGPEAFFGQGTRLTVV.

The V gene is TRBV7-6, the J gene TRBJ2-3, with 10 bases identical to TRBD2. CDR3 length equals 14 residues. Germline CDR1 is SGHVS and CDR2 is FNYEAQ. Trimming removed 2 bases from V and 6 bases from J; junction bases left unmatched: 2. The CDR3 spells CASSLLAGADTQYF. The CDR3 DNA follows: TGTGCCAGCAGCTTACTAGCGGGAGCCGATACGCAGTATTTT. Full variable domain (outside the CDR3, taken from reference TRBV7-6 and TRBJ2-3): GAGVSQSPRYKVTKRGQDVALRCDPISGHVSLYWYRQALGQGPEFLTYFNYEAQQDKSGLPNDRFSAERPEGSISTLTIQRTEQRDSAMYRCASSLLAGADTQYFGPGTRLTVL.

This chain joins TRBV28 and TRBJ2-7; TRBD2 agrees at 8 bases. The germline gives CDR1 MDHEN, CDR2 SYDVKM. The CDR3 has 13 residues. V was pared by 6 bases and J by 6 bases, with 7 bases of the junction left unmatched. CDR3 bases: TGTGCCAGCAGGCCGGGGGGGGTCGGCGAGCAGTACTTC. Translated, it gives CASRPGGVGEQYF.

CDR3 nucleotide sequence: TGTGCCAGCAGCCCGACCGGGCTCCGAGAGACCCAGTACTTC. This translates into CASSPTGLRETQYF. This rearrangement joins TRBV7-7 to TRBJ2-5, with D unclear. Germline V gene lookup returns CDR1 SSHAT and CDR2 FNYEAQ (reference sequence). The CDR3 has 14 amino acids. Trimming removed 5 bases from V and 4 bases from J, with 14 bases in between.

The CDR3 loop is CASSAPAQHF. CDR3 coding DNA: TGTGCCAGCAGCGCCCCCGCCCAGCATTTT. The genes are TRBV9 and TRBJ1-5; unclear D gene. The germline V gene encodes CDR1 SGDLS and CDR2 YYNGEE. This CDR3 has 10 residues. The V gene lost 3 bases and the J gene lost 11 bases, with 6 bases spanning the gap.

This chain uses TRBV10-1 with TRBJ2-7, with D maybe TRBD2 (6 bases). The CDR3 length is 13 residues. The V gene lost 4 bases and the J gene lost 4 bases, with 11 bases spanning the gap. Germline-derived CDR1 and CDR2 are WNHNN and SYGVQD (reference sequence). Written as DNA, the CDR3 is TGCGCCAGCAGTGGACCCGGGAGTTACGAGCAGTACTTC. Protein sequence: CASSGPGSYEQYF.

As concerns this clone: A far larger clone is just one base off, so this is likely a read error. The CDR3 end shows no conserved phenylalanine or tryptophan, and so a read error is likely. The rearrangement links TRBV27 to TRBJ2-7; 11 bases align to TRBD2. The CDR3 spans 14 residues. CDR1 and CDR2 (germline): MNHEY, SMNVEV (reference sequence). The J segment lost 5 bases and the V segment lost 3 bases, leaving 3 bases of the junction unmatched. CDR3 nucleotide sequence: TGTGCCAGCAGTTTTACTAGCGGGAGTAACGAGCAGTACCTC. Amino acids: CASSFTSGSNEQYL.

This clone came up a few times. Other DNA sequences in this specimen translate into the identical CDR3. The chain employs TRBV28 and TRBJ1-2; D ambiguous. V was pared by 8 bases and J by 3 bases, with 13 bases between. Germline loops: CDR1 MDHEN, CDR2 SYDVKM. There are 13 residues in the CDR3. The CDR3 loop reads CASSFSRYYGYTF. The CDR3 DNA follows: TGTGCCAGCTCATTCAGTAGATACTATGGCTACACCTTC.

V is TRBV19 and J is TRBJ2-6; no reliable D call. V lost 3 bases and J lost 0, with 9 bases in between. The CDR3 runs 16 residues. Per the germline V gene, CDR1 is LNHDA and CDR2 is SQIVND (reference sequence). This CDR3 reads CASSIGIHSGANVLTF. The CDR3, as DNA: TGTGCCAGTAGTATTGGGATCCACTCTGGGGCCAACGTCCTGACTTTC.

The chain recombines TRBV10-2 with TRBJ2-5; no clear D. This CDR3 is 13 amino acids long. CDR1 WSHSY and CDR2 SAAADI come from the germline V gene. V was pared by 0 bases and J by 5 bases, with 7 bases between. CDR3 coding DNA: TGCGCCAGCAGTGAGTCGATTAAGGAGACCCAGTACTTC. Its protein product is CASSESIKETQYF.

This clone appeared a single time. The V call is TRBV6-5, the J call TRBJ1-2; no definite D call. Germline CDR1 reads MNHEY; CDR2 reads SVGAGI. This CDR3 region has 15 residues. Trimming pared 0 bases from V and 6 bases from J, leaving 14 bases between. The CDR3 sequence is CASSYSAGSSDGYTF. CDR3 in DNA: TGTGCCAGCAGTTACTCGGCCGGGAGCTCGGATGGCTACACCTTC.

The rearrangement uses TRBV6-5 and TRBJ1-5; D gene ambiguous. Germline V gene sequence: CDR1 MNHEY, CDR2 SVGAGI. The germline V and J ends were trimmed by 9 bases and 3 bases, with 18 bases remaining between them. CDR3 length equals 15 residues. CDR3 sequence: CASAVGISNNQPQHF. The CDR3 coding sequence is TGTGCCAGTGCGGTGGGGATTTCGAACAATCAGCCCCAGCATTTT.

The chain is built from TRBV7-2 and TRBJ2-5; TRBD2 matches at 9 bases. V lost 5 bases to trimming and J lost 5 bases; unmatched junction nucleotides: 12. Germline CDR1 is SGHTA and CDR2 is FQGNSA. The CDR3 covers 16 residues. The CDR3 loop reads CASSISGSPGGETQYF. In DNA form, the CDR3 reads TGTGCCAGCAGCATTAGCGGGAGCCCTGGAGGGGAGACCCAGTACTTC.

The CDR3 DNA follows: TGTGCCAGCAGTTTGGGGGGGATTTATAGCAATCAGCCCCAGCATTTT. Translating gives CASSLGGIYSNQPQHF. J is TRBJ1-5 and V is TRBV28; a weak D match, TRBD1 (5 bases). The CDR3 length is 16 residues. Germline CDR1 is MDHEN and CDR2 is SYDVKM. V shed 3 bases and J shed 0 bases, with 12 bases lying between them.

The sample holds many counts of this clone. The chain has TRBV6-5 and TRBJ1-1; 10 bases match TRBD1. Germline V lookup: CDR1 MNHEY, CDR2 SVGAGI. The CDR3 covers 14 residues. Germline trimming cut 5 bases from V and 8 bases from J; bases unmatched to any gene: 8. CDR3 coding DNA: TGTGCCAGCAGTACCCGCCGGGACAGGGGAGAAGCTTTCTTT. This translates into CASSTRRDRGEAFF.

The chain couples TRBV6-1 to TRBJ2-7; the D is unclear. This CDR3 spans 13 amino acids. V was shortened by 3 bases and J by 9 bases, with 15 bases between the two germline ends. CDR1 is MNHNS and CDR2 is SASEGT in the germline V gene. CDR3 region: CASSESTRAWQYF. The CDR3 DNA sequence: TGTGCCAGCAGTGAGTCAACCCGGGCCTGGCAGTACTTC.

J is TRBJ1-1 and V is TRBV9; D may be TRBD1 (5 bases). CDR1 is SGDLS and CDR2 is YYNGEE in the germline V gene. This CDR3 comprises 15 residues. V lost 3 bases to trimming and J lost 0 bases, with 12 bases between them. The CDR3 loop is CASSARDRLNTEAFF. The CDR3 nucleotides read TGTGCCAGCAGCGCCCGAGACAGACTGAACACTGAAGCTTTCTTT.

This chain links TRBV25-1 with TRBJ1-5; D might be TRBD1 (6 bases). The CDR3 is 14 residues long. Germline V gene lookup returns CDR1 MGHDK and CDR2 SYGVNS. V dropped 1 base and J dropped 7 bases, with 11 bases sitting between them. The CDR3 reads CASSEWGAGQPQHF. The DNA of the CDR3 is TGTGCCAGCAGTGAATGGGGGGCCGGACAGCCCCAGCATTTT.

This clone was picked up one time. The chain carries TRBV27 and TRBJ2-3; D gene ambiguous. CDR3 length equals 13 residues. CDR1 and CDR2 (germline): MNHEY, SMNVEV (reference sequence). V lost 6 bases and J lost 6, with 13 bases in between. The CDR3 protein is CASSPPPPDTQYF. The DNA of the CDR3 is TGTGCCAGCAGCCCTCCACCGCCCGATACGCAGTATTTT.

The V gene is TRBV5-1, the J gene TRBJ2-7, with a weak D call TRBD2 (7 bases). The length of the CDR3 is 18 residues. V lost 4 bases and J 2 bases, leaving 25 bases between the germline ends. Germline loops: CDR1 SGHRS, CDR2 YFSETQ. CDR3 in amino acids: CASSPGGGPTRLTYEQYF. The CDR3 DNA follows: TGCGCCAGCAGCCCAGGCGGGGGCCCCACCCGGTTGACCTACGAGCAGTACTTC.

This sequence joins TRBV5-4 and TRBJ1-5, with 7 bases fitting TRBD1. Germline CDR1 SGHNT, CDR2 YYREEE (reference sequence). This CDR3 contains 15 residues. V lost 0 bases, J lost 1 base, and 1 base stayed unmatched. The CDR3 loop reads CASSLGGQSNQPQHF. The DNA of the CDR3 is TGTGCCAGCAGCTTGGGGGGACAGAGCAATCAGCCCCAGCATTTT.